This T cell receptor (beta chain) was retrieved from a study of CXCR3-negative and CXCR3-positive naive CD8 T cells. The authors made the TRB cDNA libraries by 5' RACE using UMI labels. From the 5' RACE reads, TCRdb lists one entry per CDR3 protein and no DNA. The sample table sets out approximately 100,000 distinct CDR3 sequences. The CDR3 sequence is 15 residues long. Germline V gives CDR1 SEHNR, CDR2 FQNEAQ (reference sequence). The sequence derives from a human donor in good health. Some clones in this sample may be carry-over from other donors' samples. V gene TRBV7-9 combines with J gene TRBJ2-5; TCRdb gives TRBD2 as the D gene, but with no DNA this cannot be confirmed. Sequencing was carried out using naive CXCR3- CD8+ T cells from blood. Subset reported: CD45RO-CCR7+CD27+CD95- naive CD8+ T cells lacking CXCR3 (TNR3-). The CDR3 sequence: CASSLPAGPQETQYF.